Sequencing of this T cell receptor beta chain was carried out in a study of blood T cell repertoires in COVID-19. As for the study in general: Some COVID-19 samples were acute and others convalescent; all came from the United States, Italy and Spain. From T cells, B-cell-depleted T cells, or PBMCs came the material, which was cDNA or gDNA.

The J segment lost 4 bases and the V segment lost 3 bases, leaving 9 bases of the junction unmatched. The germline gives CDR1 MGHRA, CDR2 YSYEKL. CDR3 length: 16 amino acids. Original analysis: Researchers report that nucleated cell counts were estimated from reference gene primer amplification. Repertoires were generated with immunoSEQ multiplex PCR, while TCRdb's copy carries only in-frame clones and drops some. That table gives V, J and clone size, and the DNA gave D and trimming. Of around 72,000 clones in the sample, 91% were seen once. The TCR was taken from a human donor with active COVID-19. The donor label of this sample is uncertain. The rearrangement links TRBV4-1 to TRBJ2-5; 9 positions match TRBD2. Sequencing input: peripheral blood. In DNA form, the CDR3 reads TGCGCCAGCAGCCAGGGAATTAGCGGGAGCCGAGAGACCCAGTACTTC. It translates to CASSQGISGSRETQYF.